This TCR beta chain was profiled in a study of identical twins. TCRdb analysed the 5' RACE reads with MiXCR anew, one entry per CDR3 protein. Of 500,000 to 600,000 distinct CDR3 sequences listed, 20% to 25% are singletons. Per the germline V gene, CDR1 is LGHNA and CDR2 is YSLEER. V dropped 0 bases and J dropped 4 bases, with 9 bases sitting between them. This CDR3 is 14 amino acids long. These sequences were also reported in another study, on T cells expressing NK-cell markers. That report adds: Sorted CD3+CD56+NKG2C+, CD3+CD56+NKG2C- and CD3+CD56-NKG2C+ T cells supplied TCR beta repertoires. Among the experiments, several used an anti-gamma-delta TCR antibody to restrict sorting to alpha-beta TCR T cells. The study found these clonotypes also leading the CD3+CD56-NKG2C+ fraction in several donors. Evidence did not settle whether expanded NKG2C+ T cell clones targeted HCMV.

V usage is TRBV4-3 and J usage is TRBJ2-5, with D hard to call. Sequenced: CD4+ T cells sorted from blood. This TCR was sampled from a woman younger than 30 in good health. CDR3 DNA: TGCGCCAGCAGCCAAGAAAGTGTATCAGAGACCCAGTACTTC. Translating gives CASSQESVSETQYF.